A single sample gave rise to the 16 T cell receptor beta chains below, sequenced in a study of T-cell memory formation after mild COVID-19. Via MiXCR, TCRdb re-called the 5' RACE reads, giving one row per CDR3 protein. Here the sample spans a few hundred thousand distinct CDR3 sequences, around 15% being singletons. The sample comprised PBMCs or a T cell subset sorted from them (not recorded which). These receptors all stem from a man between 18 and 35 years old who had mild COVID-19 (a few samples of this study predate the infection). Cell type and time point are not known.

V and J are TRBV20-1 and TRBJ1-1, with D hard to call. The CDR3 contains 14 residues. The germline CDR1 and CDR2 sequences are DFQATT and SNEGSKA (reference sequence). Trimming removed 5 bases from V and 0 bases from J, with 13 bases in between. CDR3 DNA: TGCAGTGCTGGACCCTTTGGAATGAACACTGAAGCTTTCTTT. This codes for CSAGPFGMNTEAFF.

The sample holds a few counts of this clonotype. The chain carries TRBV30 and TRBJ1-1, with a possible D match to TRBD1 (6 bases). V was cut by 5 bases and J by 11 bases, with 18 bases left in between. CDR1 is GTSNPN and CDR2 is SVGIG in the germline V gene (reference sequence). The CDR3 consists of 12 residues. The CDR3, as DNA: TGTGCCTGGGCCTCGACGGGGGGCACGGCTTTCTTT. This codes for CAWASTGGTAFF.

This clonotype was seen only a few times. This chain links TRBV6-6 with TRBJ2-1; weak D call: TRBD1 (5 bases). The V gene lost 6 bases and the J gene lost 8 bases, with 20 bases spanning the gap. CDR3 length equals 15 residues. The germline gives CDR1 MNHNY, CDR2 SVGAGI (reference sequence). The CDR3 coding sequence is TGTGCCAGCAGCACCCGGGCAGGGAATCTCCATGAGCAGTTCTTC. Protein sequence: CASSTRAGNLHEQFF.

In this sample, this clonotype turned up a few times. The chain links TRBV20-1 to TRBJ2-2, with D tentatively TRBD1 or TRBD2 (5 bases each). This CDR3 contains 14 residues. Germline loops: CDR1 DFQATT, CDR2 SNEGSKA (reference sequence). DNA for the CDR3: TGCAGGGAAGAAATGACGAGGGGAACCGGGGAGCTGTTTTTT. Amino acids: CREEMTRGTGELFF.

V gene TRBV6-6 combines with J gene TRBJ2-3; no clear D. The CDR3 spans 14 residues. Trimming cost V 7 bases and J 4 bases, with 15 bases left between them. Germline CDR1 MNHNY, CDR2 SVGAGI (reference sequence). The CDR3 sequence: CASMLKRPADTQYF. CDR3 in DNA: TGTGCCAGCATGTTAAAACGCCCCGCAGATACGCAGTATTTT.

The V call is TRBV11-3, the J call TRBJ2-1, with a weak D call TRBD1 (6 bases). Trimming took off 4 bases at V and 9 bases at J, with 13 bases between the two ends. The CDR3 extends over 13 amino acids. Germline assignment: CDR1 SGHNT and CDR2 YENEEA. The CDR3 sequence: CASSSRLQGEQFF. CDR3 nucleotides: TGTGCCAGCAGCTCGAGACTACAGGGTGAGCAGTTCTTC.

DNA of the CDR3: TGTGCCAGTAGTATAGGGAAGGAGTCTGGGGCCAACGTCCTGACTTTC. Protein sequence: CASSIGKESGANVLTF. The V call is TRBV19, the J call TRBJ2-6; D remains ambiguous. This CDR3 has 16 residues. The ends were cut back, 1 base at V and 1 base at J, with 8 bases in the middle. Germline CDR1 and CDR2: LNHDA and SQIVND (reference sequence).

This clonotype was detected a few times. The V call is TRBV4-3, the J call TRBJ2-1, with 11 bases fitting TRBD2. Per germline, CDR1 LGHNA and CDR2 YSLEER. J was trimmed by 5 bases and V by 1 base; bases with no gene match: 1. The CDR3 is made up of 15 amino acids. For the CDR3, the DNA is TGCGCCAGCAGCCAAGTAGCGGGGGGGGACAATGAGCAGTTCTTC. The encoded protein is CASSQVAGGDNEQFF.

The chain recombines TRBV12-3 or TRBV12-4 with TRBJ2-7, with a tentative D call TRBD1 (5 bases). The CDR3 extends over 14 amino acids. Trimming removed 4 bases from V and 6 bases from J, with 16 bases in between. The CDR3 nucleotides read TGTGCCAGCAGTTGGACGGTTTTCCAGGGCGAGCAGTACTTC. Encoded protein: CASSWTVFQGEQYF.

The chain employs TRBV30 and TRBJ2-3; D is unresolved. The germline V gene encodes CDR1 GTSNPN and CDR2 SVGIG (reference sequence). CDR3 length equals 10 residues. V was trimmed by 0 bases and J by 9 bases, leaving 4 bases between them. The CDR3 sequence: CAWSVQTQYF. For the CDR3, the DNA is TGTGCCTGGAGTGTTCAGACGCAGTATTTT.

The chain combines TRBV7-2 with TRBJ2-7; possible D gene TRBD2, 5 bases. The CDR3 is 14 amino acids. Trimming pared 5 bases from V and 0 bases from J, leaving 11 bases between. The germline V gene encodes CDR1 SGHTA and CDR2 FQGNSA. The CDR3 sequence is CASSGGWGSYEQYF. Written as DNA, the CDR3 is TGTGCCAGCAGCGGAGGTTGGGGCTCCTACGAGCAGTACTTC.

The J gene is TRBJ2-5, the V gene TRBV4-1; 8 bases map to TRBD1. This CDR3 is built from 17 residues. Losses at the gene ends were 0 bases for V and 5 bases for J; bases not matched to a gene: 11. In germline, CDR1 is MGHRA, CDR2 YSYEKL. This CDR3 is CASSQDAPTGARETQYF. DNA for the CDR3: TGCGCCAGCAGCCAAGATGCCCCGACAGGGGCCAGGGAGACCCAGTACTTC.

This clonotype has just a few counts. The chain combines TRBV18 with TRBJ1-1; D call uncertain. The ends were cut back, 3 bases at V and 1 base at J, with 9 bases in the middle. This CDR3 is 14 amino acids long. Germline loops: CDR1 KGHSH, CDR2 LQKENI. The CDR3 DNA reads as TGTGCCAGCTCACCGCGGGAGGCGAACACTGAAGCTTTCTTT. Translating it yields CASSPREANTEAFF.

This clonotype appeared a few times. The chain is built from TRBV7-2 and TRBJ1-2, with D tentatively TRBD1 (6 bases). Trimming removed 5 bases at V and 7 bases at J, with 20 bases between. CDR1 and CDR2 (germline): SGHTA, FQGNSA. The CDR3 runs 15 residues. In DNA, the CDR3 is TGTGCCAGCAGCCCAGGGGTCAGCCAAGGGACTGGCTACACCTTC. Translating gives CASSPGVSQGTGYTF.

The rearrangement uses TRBV12-3 or TRBV12-4 and TRBJ1-1, with D maybe TRBD1 (5 bases). Between the trimmed V and J ends, which lost 3 bases and 11 bases, there was a span of 13 bases. The CDR3 contains 12 residues. CDR3 DNA sequence: TGTGCCAGCAGTTTTTATCAGGGTAACGCTTTCTTT. This codes for CASSFYQGNAFF.

This clonotype was observed a few times. The V call is TRBV7-2, the J call TRBJ1-1; TRBD1 aligns across 9 bases. V lost 2 bases to trimming and J lost 5 bases; unmatched junction nucleotides: 6. The CDR3 totals 15 residues. The germline CDR1 and CDR2 sequences are SGHTA and FQGNSA. CDR3 sequence: CASSLRTGVGTEAFF. The CDR3 DNA follows: TGTGCCAGCAGCTTACGGACAGGGGTAGGAACTGAAGCTTTCTTT.